This T cell receptor beta chain was found in a study of Graves' ophthalmopathy and Graves' hyperthyroidism. V dropped 4 bases and J dropped 10; count of bases not matched to a gene: 3. Germline values: CDR1 SEHNR, CDR2 FQNEAQ (reference sequence). The CDR3 spans 12 residues. Patients were excluded if they had other autoimmune diseases or uncontrolled infections, and likewise if pregnancy or lactation applied. Whole-study results and caveats: Both an approximately 69% sensitivity and a roughly 75% specificity characterized the model's predictions of ophthalmopathy progression. From stable hyperthyroidism, ophthalmopathy was separated by a 13-signature model with approximately 90% sensitivity and roughly 81% specificity.

This clonotype was seen more than once but under ten times. The target antigen is unknown. TCR beta CDR3 amplification used RNA transcripts. Investigators did first-round RT-PCR with HTBI primers, then second-round multiplex PCR. In TCRdb, the multiplex PCR reads were re-called with MiXCR into one record per CDR3 protein. The table shows about 620,000 distinct CDR3 sequences, with 22% occurring only once. The gene calls are TRBV7-9 and TRBJ1-5, with 8 bases lining up with TRBD1. The sequenced material came from peripheral blood. This clonotype originated in a woman under 30 with stable Graves' hyperthyroidism. Some clones in this sample may be carry-over from other donors' samples. The CDR3 here is CASSSTGGPQHF. The CDR3 DNA is TGTGCCAGCAGCTCTACAGGGGGACCCCAGCATTTT.